This T cell receptor (beta chain) was recovered during a study of cytomegalovirus exposure and HLA in healthy donors. Regarding the study as a whole: Researchers catalogued some 160 TCR beta chains as cytomegalovirus-associated. Reportedly, diagnosis of cytomegalovirus status by the classifier showed high specificity and sensitivity.

On this clone: The antigen remains unidentified.

Vbeta (60) and Jbeta (13) primers were used in the PCR. Generated by immunoSEQ multiplex PCR, the TCRdb table keeps only in-frame clones and is missing some. The table includes over 150,000 clones, approximately 85% detected once. Healthy people donating bone marrow made up the donors. The sequence was collected from a woman in her fifties or sixties in good health and CMV-seropositive. Material: PBMCs.

The DNA for the CDR3 is TGTGCCAGCAGGACGGGACTAGCGGGAGGTTCCAACACCGGGGAGCTGTTTTTT. This encodes CASRTGLAGGSNTGELFF. V and J are TRBV2 and TRBJ2-2; 15 bases agree with TRBD2. There are 18 residues in the CDR3. Germline CDR1 is SNHLY and CDR2 is FYNNEI. Germline trimming cut 6 bases from V and 2 bases from J; bases unmatched to any gene: 7.